This T cell receptor (beta chain) derives from a study of blood T cells in healthy people across ages. About the study: Roughly one uniquely barcoded beta molecule per two T cells was captured.

The use of a sample-barcoded 5' primer and a J-beta primer mix characterized a second PCR of roughly 6 to 11 cycles. Per-sample output comprised a minimum of 2.5 million paired-end reads containing CDR3. TCRdb re-called the 5' RACE reads with MiXCR, one entry per CDR3 protein. The sample yields 800,000 to 950,000 distinct CDR3 sequences, roughly 52% seen once. Per individual sample, total RNA of at least 5 micrograms was extracted. CDR1 is KGHDR and CDR2 is SFDVKD in the germline V gene. The CDR3 extends over 15 amino acids. Comments on this clonotype: At one end the junction does not follow the germline gene, possibly because of a read error.

The TCR originated in a man under 40 in good health. Sequencing was done on a sample of blood. The chain recombines TRBV24-1 with TRBJ2-1, with D possibly matching TRBD1 (5 bases). The CDR3 spells CVTSDLGVRHNEQFF. The CDR3 DNA reads TGTGTCACCAGTGACCTAGGGGTCCGGCACAATGAGCAGTTCTTC.